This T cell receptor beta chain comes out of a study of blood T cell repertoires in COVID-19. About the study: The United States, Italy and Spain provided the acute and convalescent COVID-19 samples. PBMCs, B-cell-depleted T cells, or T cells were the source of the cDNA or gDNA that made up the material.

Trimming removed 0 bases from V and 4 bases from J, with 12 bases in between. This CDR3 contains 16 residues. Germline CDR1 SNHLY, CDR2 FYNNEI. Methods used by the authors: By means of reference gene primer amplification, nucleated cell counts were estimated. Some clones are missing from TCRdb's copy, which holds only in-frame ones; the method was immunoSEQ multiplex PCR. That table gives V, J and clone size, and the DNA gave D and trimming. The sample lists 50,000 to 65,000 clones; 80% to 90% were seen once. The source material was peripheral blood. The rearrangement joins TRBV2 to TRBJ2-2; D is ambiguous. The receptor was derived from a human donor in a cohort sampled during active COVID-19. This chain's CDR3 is CASSEASQAGTGELFF. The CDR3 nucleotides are TGTGCCAGCAGTGAAGCCTCTCAGGCCGGCACCGGGGAGCTGTTTTTT.